A single T cell receptor (beta chain) is shown here with its context. This sample stems from a study of blood T cell repertoires in COVID-19. In the study overall: Whether acute or convalescent, the COVID-19 samples came from the United States, Italy and Spain.

CDR3 size: 13 residues. Germline CDR1 SGHTA, CDR2 FQGNSA. V gave up 10 bases and J gave up 7 bases; unmatched junction bases: 4. Per the study methods: Amplification of reference gene primers was used by the study to estimate nucleated cell counts. The repertoire was sequenced with immunoSEQ multiplex PCR; TCRdb's copy has only in-frame clones and lacks some. V and J calls and clone size come straight from that table; D and trimming were deduced from the DNA. The repertoire includes 150,000 to 200,000 clones, about 90% of them detected once, and 11% sits in the top ten. The sequenced sample was peripheral blood. The rearrangement links TRBV7-2 to TRBJ2-1; TRBD2 agrees at 13 bases. The clonotype was recovered from an older woman with COVID-19, enrolled during active disease. The CDR3 sequence is CAILTSGRNEQFF. The CDR3 DNA reads as TGTGCCATCTTGACTAGCGGGAGGAATGAGCAGTTCTTC. The whole variable domain, filled in from reference TRBV7-2 and TRBJ2-1, reads GAGVSQSPSNKVTEKGKDVELRCDPISGHTALYWYRQSLGQGLEFLIYFQGNSAPDKSGLPSDRFSAERTGGSVSTLTIQRTQQEDSAVYLCAILTSGRNEQFFGPGTRLTVL.